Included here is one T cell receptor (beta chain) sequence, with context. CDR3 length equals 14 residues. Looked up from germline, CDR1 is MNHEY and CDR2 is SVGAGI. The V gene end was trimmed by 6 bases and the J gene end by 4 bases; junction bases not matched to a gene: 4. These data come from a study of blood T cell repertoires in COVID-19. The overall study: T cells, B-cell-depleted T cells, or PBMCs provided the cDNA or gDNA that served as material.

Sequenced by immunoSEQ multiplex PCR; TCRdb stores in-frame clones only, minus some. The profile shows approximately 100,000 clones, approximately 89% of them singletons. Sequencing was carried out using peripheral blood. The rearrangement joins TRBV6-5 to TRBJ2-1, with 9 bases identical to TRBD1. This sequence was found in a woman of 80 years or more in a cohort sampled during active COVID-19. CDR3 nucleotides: TGTGCCAGCAGCAGGACAGGGGAATACAATGAGCAGTTCTTC. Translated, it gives CASSRTGEYNEQFF.